Listed here are 11 T cell receptor beta chains from one sample, sequenced in a study of blood T cells in healthy people across ages. Combining a sample-barcoded 5' primer with a J-beta primer mix, a second PCR ran for roughly 7 to 12 cycles. TCRdb re-derived calls from the 5' RACE reads in MiXCR, one entry per CDR3 protein. The sample yields fewer than 700,000 distinct CDR3 sequences, under 55% seen once. Sequenced input: blood. These TCRs come from a man at least 80 years old in good health.

The rearrangement uses TRBV7-9 and TRBJ2-3; 10 bases map to TRBD2. This CDR3 region has 14 residues. The germline V gene has CDR1 SEHNR and CDR2 FQNEAQ (reference sequence). J lost 3 bases, V lost 5 bases, and 2 bases had no gene match. The DNA of the CDR3 is TGTGCCAGCAGCGTGGGACTAGCGACAGATACGCAGTATTTT. Its translation: CASSVGLATDTQYF.

A remark on this clonotype: This may come from a read error, since a much larger clone is one base off. This chain uses TRBV6-6 with TRBJ2-5, with 7 bases lining up with TRBD2. CDR3 length: 15 residues. V lost 0 bases, J lost 11 bases, and 12 bases stayed unmatched. The germline CDR1 and CDR2 sequences are MNHNY and SVGAGI (reference sequence). CDR3 sequence reads: CASSYSGGRYNEQYF. The CDR3 DNA follows: TGTGCCAGCAGTTACTCTGGCGGGAGATACAATGAGCAGTACTTC.

This sequence joins TRBV7-9 and TRBJ1-4; D unclear. CDR3 length: 12 amino acids. Germline loops: CDR1 SEHNR, CDR2 FQNEAQ (reference sequence). The ends were cut back, 1 base at V and 5 bases at J, with 2 bases in the middle. CDR3 in amino acids: CASSLGNEKLFF. CDR3 in DNA: TGTGCCAGCAGCTTAGGGAATGAAAAACTGTTTTTT.

The chain couples TRBV6-5 to TRBJ1-1; D may be TRBD1 (5 bases). There are 15 residues in the CDR3. The germline V gene has CDR1 MNHEY and CDR2 SVGAGI. V was cut by 4 bases and J by 5 bases, with 17 bases left in between. CDR3 region: CASSLMTEAPTEAFF. In DNA form, the CDR3 reads TGTGCCAGCAGTTTAATGACAGAAGCGCCTACTGAAGCTTTCTTT.

The V call is TRBV24-1, the J call TRBJ2-1; the match to TRBD1 covers 7 bases. Germline lookup yields CDR1 KGHDR and CDR2 SFDVKD. The V and J ends lost 4 bases and 6 bases, in that order; junction bases with no gene match: 5. The CDR3 is 14 amino acids. This CDR3 reads CATSDGTEFNEQFF. The DNA for the CDR3 is TGTGCCACCAGTGACGGGACAGAGTTCAATGAGCAGTTCTTC.

The CDR3 loop is CSASEAGADTQYF. The CDR3 DNA is TGCAGTGCTAGCGAAGCTGGGGCAGATACGCAGTATTTT. This chain links TRBV20-1 with TRBJ2-3, with D unclear. CDR1 and CDR2 from the germline V gene are DFQATT and SNEGSKA (reference sequence). V lost 3 bases to trimming and J lost 4 bases, with 11 bases between them. The CDR3 loop spans 13 amino acids.

V gene TRBV20-1 combines with J gene TRBJ2-3; 9 nucleotides agree with TRBD2. Per the germline V gene, CDR1 is DFQATT and CDR2 is SNEGSKA (reference sequence). This CDR3 contains 16 residues. J lost 3 bases, V lost 4 bases, and 11 bases had no gene match. The CDR3, as DNA: TGCAGTGCTAAAGGGGCGCGGGGGGGCCTGACAGATACGCAGTATTTT. Its protein product is CSAKGARGGLTDTQYF.

This chain joins TRBV5-5 and TRBJ2-7, with D perhaps matching TRBD1 (5 bases). CDR3 size: 14 residues. Germline CDR1 SGHKS, CDR2 YYEKEE (reference sequence). The ends were cut back, 1 base at V and 3 bases at J, with 11 bases in the middle. CDR3 nucleotide sequence: TGTGCCAGCAGCTTGTCTCCAGGGTACTACGAGCAGTACTTC. This encodes CASSLSPGYYEQYF.

The CDR3 is CASSLQTDYEQYF. The CDR3 region has the DNA TGTGCCAGCAGCCTACAGACTGACTACGAGCAGTACTTC. The V call is TRBV7-2, the J call TRBJ2-7; no clear D gene. Germline V gene data show CDR1 as SGHTA and CDR2 as FQGNSA. This CDR3 region has 13 residues. V was trimmed by 5 bases and J by 3 bases, leaving 11 bases between them.

Regarding this clonotype: The germline gene is not matched at one end of the junction; a read error may be the cause. The rearrangement joins TRBV20-1 to TRBJ1-2; D gene ambiguous. The germline V gene encodes CDR1 DFQATT and CDR2 SNEGSKA (reference sequence). CDR3 size: 14 residues. The CDR3 coding sequence is TGCAGTGCTAGAGACGCCAGGAGATACTATGGTTACACCTTC. As protein: CSARDARRYYGYTF.

This clonotype was seen at least ten times. The genes are TRBV7-9 and TRBJ2-3; 11 bases map to TRBD2. There are 15 residues in the CDR3. CDR1 and CDR2 (germline): SEHNR, FQNEAQ (reference sequence). J gave up 4 bases and V 3 bases, and 3 bases lay outside the gene matches. The CDR3 sequence is CASSLLAGGADTQYF. CDR3 sequence (DNA): TGTGCCAGCAGCTTGCTAGCGGGAGGTGCAGATACGCAGTATTTT. Full variable domain (rest looked up from reference TRBV7-9 and TRBJ2-3): DTGVSQNPRHKITKRGQNVTFRCDPISEHNRLYWYRQTLGQGPEFLTYFQNEAQLEKSRLLSDRFSAERPKGSFSTLEIQRTEQGDSAMYLCASSLLAGGADTQYFGPGTRLTVL.